This entry lists 23 T cell receptor beta chains sequenced from one sample in a study of cytomegalovirus exposure and HLA in healthy donors (dated by TCRdb to about 2017). The library came from the immunoSEQ multiplex PCR assay. The multiplex PCR relied on a mix of 60 forward primers for TCR Vbeta segments and 13 reverse primers for TCR Jbeta segments. TCRdb holds this immuneACCESS table with in-frame rearrangements only. Some clones are missing; in checked studies, unresolved V genes explain under half, and the rest has no known cause. Counted in this sample were 98,000 or so clones; about 9.5% of them appeared once. The ten top clones hold 5.5% to 7.5% of the sample. Sequenced sample: PBMCs. Every receptor here comes from a man aged 40-50 years in good health and CMV-seropositive.

The gene calls are TRBV27 and TRBJ1-1; the match to TRBD1 covers 7 bases. The CDR3 is made up of 13 amino acids. Per germline, CDR1 MNHEY and CDR2 SMNVEV (reference sequence). The J segment lost 11 bases and the V segment lost 8 bases, leaving 14 bases of the junction unmatched. CDR3: CASWRQGDLVAFF. CDR3 coding DNA: TGTGCCAGCTGGCGACAGGGTGACCTCGTCGCTTTCTTT.

This clone has a handful of counts. J is TRBJ1-3 and V is TRBV5-8; no reliable D call. There are 16 residues in the CDR3. V lost 1 base and J lost 0, with 11 bases in between. Germline assignment: CDR1 SGHTS and CDR2 YDEGEE. CDR3 residues: CASSLNHLSSGNTIYF. In nucleotides, the CDR3 is TGTGCCAGCAGCTTGAATCACCTAAGCTCTGGAAACACCATATATTTT.

There are a few counts of this clone. V usage is TRBV10-2 and J usage is TRBJ2-2; D is possibly TRBD2 (5 bases). V was cut by 2 bases and J by 5 bases, with 12 bases left in between. The CDR3 runs 15 residues. CDR1 is WSHSY, CDR2 SAAADI, per germline. The CDR3 DNA is TGCGCCAGCAGTGAGATGGACTCCCTTACCGGGGAGCTGTTTTTT. This codes for CASSEMDSLTGELFF.

Written as DNA, the CDR3 is TGTGCCATCAGTGAGACGAGGCTCCGGGACAGGGGGAAGTACGAGCAGTACTTC. Its protein product is CAISETRLRDRGKYEQYF. This chain links TRBV10-3 with TRBJ2-7; TRBD1 matches 11 bases. The V gene end was trimmed by 2 bases and the J gene end by 4 bases; junction bases not matched to a gene: 13. Germline V gene data show CDR1 as ENHRY and CDR2 as SYGVKD. This CDR3 contains 18 residues.

This clone was counted a few times. The chain has TRBV21-1 and TRBJ2-1; whether TRBD2, the table's D call, matches the DNA was not checked. TRBV21-1 is a known pseudogene. The CDR3 is 18 amino acids. CDR3 amino acids: CASSKKTRYLTSYNEQFF. The CDR3 coding sequence is TGTGCCAGCAGCAAGAAAACTCGGTACCTTACCTCTTACAATGAGCAGTTCTTC.

CDR3 protein: CASRSDRVGETQYF. CDR3 DNA sequence: TGTGCCAGCAGGTCGGACAGGGTGGGGGAGACCCAGTACTTC. This chain connects TRBV14 to TRBJ2-5; the match to TRBD1 covers 8 bases. Germline CDR1 reads SGHDN; CDR2 reads FVKESK. The CDR3 is 14 amino acids. J lost 5 bases, V lost 6 bases, and 8 bases had no gene match.

The J gene is TRBJ2-1, the V gene TRBV5-1; 14 bases match TRBD2. V lost 5 bases, J lost 8 bases, and 6 bases stayed unmatched. The CDR3 covers 15 residues. Germline assignment: CDR1 SGHRS and CDR2 YFSETQ. The CDR3 sequence: CASSKGLAGVDEQFF. The CDR3 DNA follows: TGCGCCAGCAGTAAGGGACTAGCGGGAGTAGATGAGCAGTTCTTC.

This clone was seen a handful of times. The J gene is TRBJ2-5, the V gene TRBV2; 9 nucleotides align to TRBD1. CDR1 and CDR2 (germline): SNHLY, FYNNEI. This CDR3 is 18 amino acids long. The V segment lost 3 bases and the J segment 5 bases; nucleotides outside the gene matches: 16. The CDR3 is CASSDGGTGFSLEETQYF. The CDR3 DNA reads as TGTGCCAGCAGTGATGGGGGGACAGGGTTTAGTCTCGAGGAGACCCAGTACTTC.

The sample holds a few counts of this clone. The rearrangement links TRBV6-1 to TRBJ2-3; 7 bases align to TRBD1. CDR3 length: 11 residues. J gave up 9 bases and V 8 bases, and 5 bases lay outside the gene matches. Germline assignment: CDR1 MNHNS and CDR2 SASEGT. The CDR3 spells CASRTGETQYF. CDR3 bases: TGTGCCAGCCGGACAGGAGAAACGCAGTATTTT.

The chain has TRBV25-1 and TRBJ1-2; TRBD1 agrees at 9 bases. CDR1 MGHDK and CDR2 SYGVNS come from the germline V gene. The CDR3 is 14 amino acids. V dropped 0 bases and J dropped 5; count of bases not matched to a gene: 1. In DNA form, the CDR3 reads TGTGCCAGCAGTGAATATGGGACAGGGTATGGCTACACCTTC. This encodes CASSEYGTGYGYTF.

This rearrangement joins TRBV7-3 to TRBJ2-3, with D possibly being TRBD1 (5 bases). V was trimmed by 1 base and J by 6 bases, leaving 17 bases between them. The CDR3 extends over 16 amino acids. CDR1 and CDR2 from the germline V gene are SGHTA and FQGTGA. The CDR3 spells CASSLKVLGDRDTQYF. CDR3 sequence (DNA): TGTGCCAGCAGCTTAAAGGTCCTAGGGGATAGGGATACGCAGTATTTT. Drawing the rest from reference TRBV7-3 and TRBJ2-3, the complete variable domain is GAGVSQTPSNKVTEKGKYVELRCDPISGHTALYWYRQSLGQGPEFLIYFQGTGAADDSGLPNDRFFAVRPEGSVSTLKIQRTERGDSAVYLCASSLKVLGDRDTQYFGPGTRLTVL.

This sequence joins TRBV6-1 and TRBJ2-7; 11 positions agree with TRBD1. CDR3 length equals 13 residues. The V and J ends lost 8 bases and 3 bases, in that order; junction bases with no gene match: 3. Germline V lookup: CDR1 MNHNS, CDR2 SASEGT. CDR3 nucleotide sequence: TGTGCCAGCGGGGGGACAGGGGGCTACGAGCAGTACTTC. Its translation is CASGGTGGYEQYF.

This chain joins TRBV2 and TRBJ2-7; TRBD2 aligns across 11 bases. Germline values: CDR1 SNHLY, CDR2 FYNNEI. Unmatched junction bases numbered 2, after V lost 6 bases and J lost 1 base. The CDR3 sequence is 14 residues long. Written as DNA, the CDR3 is TGTGCCAGCAGGGGGACTAGCGGATCCTACGAGCAGTACTTC. As protein: CASRGTSGSYEQYF.

This clone was seen only a few times. J is TRBJ2-1 and V is TRBV25-1; 14 positions agree with TRBD2. CDR1 and CDR2 from the germline V gene are MGHDK and SYGVNS. Germline trimming cut 3 bases from V and 8 bases from J; bases unmatched to any gene: 6. The CDR3 is 16 amino acids. The CDR3 loop reads CASSDKGLAGDDEQFF. CDR3 nucleotide sequence: TGTGCCAGCAGTGATAAGGGACTAGCGGGAGACGATGAGCAGTTCTTC.

The rearrangement uses TRBV27 and TRBJ2-2; weak D call: TRBD1 (6 bases). V lost 8 bases and J lost 6, with 13 bases in between. In germline, CDR1 is MNHEY, CDR2 SMNVEV (reference sequence). The CDR3 has 13 residues. CDR3 DNA: TGTGCCAGCGCACCAGGGGTGGCCGGGGAGCTGTTTTTT. Protein product: CASAPGVAGELFF.

V is TRBV6-6 and J is TRBJ2-5; 9 bases fit TRBD1. The germline CDR1 and CDR2 sequences are MNHNY and SVGAGI (reference sequence). The ends lost 2 bases at V and 2 bases at J; junction bases unmatched: 6. This CDR3 comprises 16 residues. As DNA, the CDR3 is TGTGCCAGCAGTTACGACGGACAGGGGAGACAAGAGACCCAGTACTTC. Amino acid sequence: CASSYDGQGRQETQYF.

This clone came up a few times. The J gene is TRBJ2-1, the V gene TRBV25-1, with 7 bases that match TRBD2. The CDR3 runs 16 residues. Germline V CDR1 and CDR2: MGHDK, SYGVNS. The J segment lost 3 bases and the V segment lost 4 bases, leaving 9 bases of the junction unmatched. CDR3 in DNA: TGTGCCAGCAGTGTCCTTACTAGCGATGTCTACAATGAGCAGTTCTTC. This encodes CASSVLTSDVYNEQFF. Supplemented by reference TRBV25-1 and TRBJ2-1, the full variable domain reads EADIYQTPRYLVIGTGKKITLECSQTMGHDKMYWYQQDPGMELHLIHYSYGVNSTEKGDLSSESTVSRIRTEHFPLTLESARPSHTSQYLCASSVLTSDVYNEQFFGPGTRLTVL.

This clone was recorded once. The CDR3 sequence: CASSPRPGYNEQFF. CDR3 bases: TGTGCCAGCTCACCACGACCGGGCTACAATGAGCAGTTCTTC. J is TRBJ2-1 and V is TRBV18; no clear D. Germline V CDR1 and CDR2: KGHSH, LQKENI. The CDR3 is made up of 14 amino acids. With 1 base removed from V and 3 bases from J, the gap between germline ends came to 7 bases.

About this clone itself: This CDR3 is also generated by other DNA sequences in the sample. J is TRBJ1-1 and V is TRBV6-1, with TRBD1 as a possible D gene (5 bases). Trimming took off 10 bases at V and 4 bases at J, with 16 bases between the two ends. Germline values: CDR1 MNHNS, CDR2 SASEGT. The CDR3 runs to 13 residues. The CDR3 reads CATFFGGFTEAFF. CDR3 DNA: TGTGCCACCTTCTTCGGGGGGTTCACTGAAGCTTTCTTT.

The genes are TRBV4-2 and TRBJ2-2; 8 nucleotides line up with TRBD1. J lost 6 bases, V lost 0 bases, and 9 bases had no gene match. This CDR3 is built from 17 residues. Germline CDR1 LGHNA, CDR2 YNFKEQ. The CDR3, as DNA: TGTGCCAGCAGCCAAGATTGGCAGGGGGCGATGGCCGGGGAGCTGTTTTTT. It specifies CASSQDWQGAMAGELFF.

This chain uses TRBV4-2 with TRBJ2-3; tentative D call: TRBD2 (5 bases). Germline V gene lookup returns CDR1 LGHNA and CDR2 YNFKEQ. The CDR3 length is 15 residues. The V and J ends lost 1 base and 1 base respectively, with 9 bases between them. The CDR3 DNA sequence: TGTGCCAGCAGCCAAGTTCTGGAGGGCACAGATACGCAGTATTTT. The encoded protein is CASSQVLEGTDTQYF.

V gene TRBV19 combines with J gene TRBJ2-7; 11 bases align to TRBD2. The germline gives CDR1 LNHDA, CDR2 SQIVND (reference sequence). The CDR3 is made up of 14 amino acids. With 5 bases clipped from V and 4 bases from J, the junction kept 4 bases outside the gene matches. The CDR3 is CASSSGLAAYEQYF. The CDR3 DNA reads TGTGCCAGTAGTTCGGGACTAGCGGCATACGAGCAGTACTTC.

The gene calls are TRBV5-1 and TRBJ1-4, with 7 bases aligning to TRBD1. CDR1 and CDR2 (germline): SGHRS, YFSETQ. The length of the CDR3 is 15 residues. V shed 2 bases, J shed 5 bases, and the junction held 6 bases outside the gene matches. CDR3 nucleotide sequence: TGCGCCAGCAGCTTAGGGGGCACGACAAATGAAAAACTGTTTTTT. Its protein product is CASSLGGTTNEKLFF. Based on the CDR3 plus reference TRBV5-1 and TRBJ1-4, the full variable domain is KAGVTQTPRYLIKTRGQQVTLSCSPISGHRSVSWYQQTPGQGLQFLFEYFSETQRNKGNFPGRFSGRQFSNSRSEMNVSTLELGDSALYLCASSLGGTTNEKLFFGSGTQLSVL.